Listed here are 14 T cell receptor beta chains from one sample, sequenced in a study of blood T cell repertoires in COVID-19. The method was immunoSEQ multiplex PCR; TCRdb's version includes in-frame clones alone and lacks a portion of them. The sample yields 200,000 or so clones, 80% seen once. Sequencing was performed on peripheral blood. The receptor source for this set is a woman aged 70-85 years with acute or convalescent COVID-19.

CDR3 DNA sequence: TGTGCCAGCAGCAAAGTCAGCCTAGCGTCTTCCTACAATGAGCAGTTCTTC. Its protein product is CASSKVSLASSYNEQFF. This chain uses TRBV21-1 with TRBJ2-1; the D call TRBD2 from the table was never checked on the DNA. TRBV21-1 is a pseudogene. The CDR3 contains 17 residues.

V is TRBV5-6 and J is TRBJ2-5, with TRBD2 matching 7 bases. CDR3 length equals 14 residues. The J segment lost 5 bases and the V segment lost 4 bases, leaving 8 bases of the junction unmatched. CDR1 and CDR2 from the germline V gene are SGHDT and YYEEEE. The CDR3 nucleotides read TGTGCCAGCAGCCCCGCCGGGCGGGGGGAGACCCAGTACTTC. This codes for CASSPAGRGETQYF.

The chain carries TRBV19 and TRBJ1-4; TRBD1 might be the D (5 bases). This CDR3 contains 12 residues. In germline, CDR1 is LNHDA, CDR2 SQIVND (reference sequence). The V end lost 11 bases, the J end lost 5 bases, and 12 bases lay between the germline ends. CDR3 sequence: CASGGRNEKLFF. CDR3 nucleotides: TGTGCCTCGGGGGGTAGAAATGAAAAACTGTTTTTT.

The CDR3 here is CASSDTGGGTNEKLFF. The CDR3 coding sequence is TGTGCCAGCAGCGATACAGGGGGCGGAACTAATGAAAAACTGTTTTTT. V and J are TRBV7-9 and TRBJ1-4, with 9 bases identical to TRBD1. The CDR3 has 16 amino acids. V trimming: 5 bases; J trimming: 1 base; junction bases outside the gene matches: 5. In germline, CDR1 is SEHNR, CDR2 FQNEAQ (reference sequence).

This CDR3 is CASSLSAGTNTGELFF. The CDR3 DNA follows: TGTGCCAGTAGCCTTAGTGCGGGAACGAACACCGGGGAGCTGTTTTTT. V gene TRBV19 combines with J gene TRBJ2-2; D might be TRBD2 (6 bases). The germline V and J ends were trimmed by 6 bases and 0 bases, with 14 bases remaining between them. Germline loops: CDR1 LNHDA, CDR2 SQIVND (reference sequence). The CDR3 has 16 residues.

The V call is TRBV10-3, the J call TRBJ2-2; 9 bases match TRBD1. The CDR3 is made up of 17 amino acids. The trim removed 3 bases at V and 5 bases at J, leaving 10 bases unmatched. The germline V gene encodes CDR1 ENHRY and CDR2 SYGVKD. CDR3 sequence reads: CAISEVAGQGRTGELFF. CDR3 nucleotides: TGTGCCATCAGTGAAGTGGCGGGACAGGGAAGGACCGGGGAGCTGTTTTTT.

The rearrangement links TRBV15 to TRBJ1-4; 8 bases match TRBD1. This CDR3 spans 18 amino acids. Germline CDR1 and CDR2: LNHNV and YYDKDF (reference sequence). After removal of 6 bases from V and 0 bases from J, the junction contained 12 bases not matched to a gene. For the CDR3, the DNA is TGTGCCACCAGGGGAGTTCTCGGACAGGGTGCAACTAATGAAAAACTGTTTTTT. Translation: CATRGVLGQGATNEKLFF.

This clone was found a few times. V and J are TRBV28 and TRBJ1-5; 8 bases are shared with TRBD1. CDR1 is MDHEN, CDR2 SYDVKM, per germline. V shed 3 bases, J shed 6 bases, and the junction held 7 bases outside the gene matches. CDR3 length: 15 residues. The CDR3 protein is CASSFRDRNLQPQHF. In nucleotides, the CDR3 is TGTGCCAGCAGTTTTCGGGACAGGAATCTTCAGCCCCAGCATTTT.

The gene calls are TRBV3-1 (or the pseudogene TRBV3-2) and TRBJ2-7, with 9 positions matching TRBD1. Germline V gene lookup returns CDR1 LGHDT and CDR2 YNNKEL (reference sequence). V lost 1 base and J lost 1; bases outside the gene matches: 2. The CDR3 spans 15 residues. CDR3 loop: CASSQGQGGSYEQYF. The DNA for the CDR3 is TGTGCCAGCAGCCAAGGACAGGGGGGATCCTACGAGCAGTACTTC.

The V gene is TRBV2, the J gene TRBJ2-1; a possible D gene is TRBD2 (7 bases). V was shortened by 8 bases and J by 3 bases, with 17 bases between the two germline ends. Per the germline V gene, CDR1 is SNHLY and CDR2 is FYNNEI. This CDR3 spans 15 amino acids. The CDR3 protein is CASRRGGINYNEQFF. The CDR3 region has the DNA TGTGCCAGCCGTAGGGGGGGGATAAACTACAATGAGCAGTTCTTC.

The genes are TRBV9 and TRBJ2-1; 9 nucleotides align to TRBD2. Germline values: CDR1 SGDLS, CDR2 YYNGEE. CDR3 length: 15 residues. J lost 7 bases, V lost 2 bases, and 7 bases had no gene match. CDR3 loop: CASSVSGSSVNEQFF. The CDR3 nucleotides read TGTGCCAGCAGCGTTAGCGGGAGCTCGGTGAATGAGCAGTTCTTC.

This clone was observed a few times. This rearrangement joins TRBV5-1 to TRBJ2-2; 16 positions agree with TRBD2. Trimming removed 4 bases from V and 3 bases from J; junction bases left unmatched: 9. Germline CDR1 and CDR2: SGHRS and YFSETQ. The CDR3 runs to 19 residues. The CDR3 nucleotides are TGCGCCAGCAGCCCCACCAAGGGACTAGCGGGAGGGGACACCGGGGAGCTGTTTTTT. It translates to CASSPTKGLAGGDTGELFF.

This chain connects TRBV27 to TRBJ1-2; 7 bases are shared with TRBD1. In germline, CDR1 is MNHEY, CDR2 SMNVEV (reference sequence). The CDR3 has 13 amino acids. The junction had 5 bases not matched to a gene; V was cut back by 6 bases and J by 4 bases. In DNA, the CDR3 is TGTGCCAGCAGATTAGCAGGGGGCTATGGCTACACCTTC. As protein: CASRLAGGYGYTF.

The chain uses TRBV2 and TRBJ1-2; TRBD1 agrees at 7 bases. V was pared by 7 bases and J by 7 bases, with 15 bases of the junction left unmatched. The germline CDR1 and CDR2 sequences are SNHLY and FYNNEI. The length of the CDR3 is 15 residues. The CDR3, as DNA: TGTGCCAGCACCCGAGTGGGGACAGAGGCTCTTGGCTACACCTTC. This gives the protein CASTRVGTEALGYTF.